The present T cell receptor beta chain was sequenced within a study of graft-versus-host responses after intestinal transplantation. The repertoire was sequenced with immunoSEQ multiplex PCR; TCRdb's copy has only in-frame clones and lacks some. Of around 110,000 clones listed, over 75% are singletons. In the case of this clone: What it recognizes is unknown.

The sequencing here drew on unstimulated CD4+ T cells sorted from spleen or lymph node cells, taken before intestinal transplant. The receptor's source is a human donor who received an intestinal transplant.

CDR3 coding DNA: TGTGCCAGCAGTGAAGAGGTCGGGGTAAGCTCTGGGGCCAACGTCCTGACTTTC. Amino acids: CASSEEVGVSSGANVLTF. The rearrangement joins TRBV6-1 to TRBJ2-6, with a weak D call TRBD2 (5 bases). The CDR3 contains 18 residues. V was cut by 1 base and J by 0 bases, with 13 bases left in between. The germline CDR1 and CDR2 sequences are MNHNS and SASEGT.